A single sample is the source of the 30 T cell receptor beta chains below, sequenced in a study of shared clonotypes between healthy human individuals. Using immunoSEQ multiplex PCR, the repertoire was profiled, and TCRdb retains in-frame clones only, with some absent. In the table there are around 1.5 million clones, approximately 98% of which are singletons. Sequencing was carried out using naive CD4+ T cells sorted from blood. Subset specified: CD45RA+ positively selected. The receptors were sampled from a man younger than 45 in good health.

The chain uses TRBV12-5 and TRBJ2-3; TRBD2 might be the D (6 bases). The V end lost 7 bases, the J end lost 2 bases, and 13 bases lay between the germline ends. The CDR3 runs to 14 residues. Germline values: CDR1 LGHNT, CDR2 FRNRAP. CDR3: CASALRDFTDTQYF. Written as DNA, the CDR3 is TGTGCTAGTGCCCTCCGGGACTTCACAGATACGCAGTATTTT.

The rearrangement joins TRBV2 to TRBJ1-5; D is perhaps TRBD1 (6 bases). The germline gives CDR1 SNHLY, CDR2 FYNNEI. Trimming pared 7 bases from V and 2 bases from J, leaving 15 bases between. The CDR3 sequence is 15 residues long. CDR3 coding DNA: TGTGCCAGCAACCCGGACAGAGCCGGCAATCAGCCCCAGCATTTT. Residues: CASNPDRAGNQPQHF.

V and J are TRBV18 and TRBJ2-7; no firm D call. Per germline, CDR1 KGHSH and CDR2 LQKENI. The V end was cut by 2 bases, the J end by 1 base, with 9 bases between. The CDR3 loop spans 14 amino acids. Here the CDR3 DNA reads TGTGCCAGCTCACCAGATGGTAGGTCCTACGAGCAGTACTTC. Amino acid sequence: CASSPDGRSYEQYF.

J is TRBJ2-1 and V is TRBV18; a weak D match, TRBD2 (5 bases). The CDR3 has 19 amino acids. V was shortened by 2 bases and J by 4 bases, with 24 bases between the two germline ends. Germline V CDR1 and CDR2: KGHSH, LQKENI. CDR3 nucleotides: TGTGCCAGCTCACCAAGGACCCTCCTGTTGAGCGGATTATACAATGAGCAGTTCTTC. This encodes CASSPRTLLLSGLYNEQFF.

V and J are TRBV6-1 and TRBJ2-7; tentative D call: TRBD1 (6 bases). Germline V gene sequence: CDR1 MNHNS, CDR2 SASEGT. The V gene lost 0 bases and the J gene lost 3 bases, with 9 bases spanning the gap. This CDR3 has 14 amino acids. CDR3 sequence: CASSEARGDYEQYF. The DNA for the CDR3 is TGTGCCAGCAGTGAAGCCAGGGGTGACTACGAGCAGTACTTC.

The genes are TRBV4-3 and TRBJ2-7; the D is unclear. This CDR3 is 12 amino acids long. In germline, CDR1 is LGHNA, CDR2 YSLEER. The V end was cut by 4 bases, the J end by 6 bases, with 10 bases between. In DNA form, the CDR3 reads TGCGCCAGCAGCCCCTCTATAGTCGAGCAGTACTTC. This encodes CASSPSIVEQYF.

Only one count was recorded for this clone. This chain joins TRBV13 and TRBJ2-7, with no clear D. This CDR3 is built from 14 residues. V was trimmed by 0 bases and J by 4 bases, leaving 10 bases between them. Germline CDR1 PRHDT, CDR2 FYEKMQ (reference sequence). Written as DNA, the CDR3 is TGTGCCAGCAGCTTAGGCCAGAGACCTTACGAGCAGTACTTC. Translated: CASSLGQRPYEQYF.

The CDR3 coding sequence is TGCAGCGTTGAAAGGGTAGGACCTGGAAACACCATATATTTT. This gives the protein CSVERVGPGNTIYF. The V gene is TRBV29-1, the J gene TRBJ1-3; D remains ambiguous. Trimming pared 2 bases from V and 2 bases from J, leaving 10 bases between. CDR1 is SQVTM and CDR2 is ANQGSEA in the germline V gene. The CDR3 runs 14 residues.

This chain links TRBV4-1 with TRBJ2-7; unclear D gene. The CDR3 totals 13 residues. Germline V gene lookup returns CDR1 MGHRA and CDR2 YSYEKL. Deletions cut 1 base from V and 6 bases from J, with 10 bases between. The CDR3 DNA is TGCGCCAGCAGCCAAGTTCCGGAGCGCGAGCAGTACTTC. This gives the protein CASSQVPEREQYF.

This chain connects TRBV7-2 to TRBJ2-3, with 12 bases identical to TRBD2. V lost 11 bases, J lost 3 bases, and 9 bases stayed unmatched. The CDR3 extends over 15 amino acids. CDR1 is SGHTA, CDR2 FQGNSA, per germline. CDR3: CAAFRTSGDTDTQYF. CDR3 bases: TGTGCCGCCTTTCGGACTAGCGGGGATACAGATACGCAGTATTTT.

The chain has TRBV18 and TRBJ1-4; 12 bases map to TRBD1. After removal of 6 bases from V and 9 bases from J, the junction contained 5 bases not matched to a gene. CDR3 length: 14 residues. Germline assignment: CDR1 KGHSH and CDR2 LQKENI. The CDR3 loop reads CASSPGTGGQKLFF. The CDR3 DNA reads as TGTGCCAGCTCGCCCGGGACAGGGGGCCAAAAACTGTTTTTT.

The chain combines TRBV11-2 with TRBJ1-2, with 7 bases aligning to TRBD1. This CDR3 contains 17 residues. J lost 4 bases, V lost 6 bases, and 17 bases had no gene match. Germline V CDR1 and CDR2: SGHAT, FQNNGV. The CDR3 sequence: CASRNGGTVRRGYGYTF. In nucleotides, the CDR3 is TGTGCCAGCAGAAACGGCGGGACAGTCCGTAGGGGCTATGGCTACACCTTC. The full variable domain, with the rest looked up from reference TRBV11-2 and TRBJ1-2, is EAGVAQSPRYKIIEKRQSVAFWCNPISGHATLYWYQQILGQGPKLLIQFQNNGVVDDSQLPKDRFSAERLKGVDSTLKIQPAKLEDSAVYLCASRNGGTVRRGYGYTFGSGTRLTVV.

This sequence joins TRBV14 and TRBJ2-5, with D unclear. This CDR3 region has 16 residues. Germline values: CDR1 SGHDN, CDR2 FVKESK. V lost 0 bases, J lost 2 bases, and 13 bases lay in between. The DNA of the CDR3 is TGTGCCAGCAGCCAAGATTTTGGTATTCAGCAAGAGACCCAGTACTTC. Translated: CASSQDFGIQQETQYF.

The CDR3 DNA sequence: TGTGCCAGCAGCCGCGCCAGGGGAGGCACCGGGGAGCTGTTTTTT. It codes for CASSRARGGTGELFF. This rearrangement joins TRBV11-2 to TRBJ2-2; perhaps D is TRBD1 or TRBD2 (6 bases each). The CDR3 is 15 residues long. With 5 bases removed from V and 4 bases from J, the gap between germline ends came to 14 bases. Germline values: CDR1 SGHAT, CDR2 FQNNGV.

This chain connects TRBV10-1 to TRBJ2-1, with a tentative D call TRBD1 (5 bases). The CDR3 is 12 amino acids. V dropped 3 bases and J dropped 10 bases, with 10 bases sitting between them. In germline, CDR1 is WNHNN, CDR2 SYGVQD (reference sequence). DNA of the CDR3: TGCGCCAGCAGTGAAGGGCAGGGCGAGCAGTTCTTC. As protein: CASSEGQGEQFF.

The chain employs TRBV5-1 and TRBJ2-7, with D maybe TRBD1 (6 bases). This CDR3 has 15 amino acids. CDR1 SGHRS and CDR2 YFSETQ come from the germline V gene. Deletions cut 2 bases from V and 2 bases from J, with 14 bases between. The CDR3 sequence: CASSLTGTTTYEQYF. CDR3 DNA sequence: TGCGCCAGCAGCTTAACCGGGACAACCACCTACGAGCAGTACTTC.

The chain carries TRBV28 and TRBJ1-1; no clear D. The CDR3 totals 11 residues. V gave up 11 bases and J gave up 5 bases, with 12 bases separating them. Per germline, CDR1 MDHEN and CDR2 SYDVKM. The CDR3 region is CAVVEMTEAFF. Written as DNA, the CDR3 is TGTGCCGTGGTTGAAATGACTGAAGCTTTCTTT.

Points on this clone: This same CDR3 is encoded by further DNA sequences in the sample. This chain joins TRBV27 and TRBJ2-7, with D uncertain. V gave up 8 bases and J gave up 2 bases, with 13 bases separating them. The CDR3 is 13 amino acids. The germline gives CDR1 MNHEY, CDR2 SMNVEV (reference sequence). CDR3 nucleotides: TGTGCCAGCCGCCCACGGGCCCCCTACGAGCAGTACTTC. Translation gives CASRPRAPYEQYF.

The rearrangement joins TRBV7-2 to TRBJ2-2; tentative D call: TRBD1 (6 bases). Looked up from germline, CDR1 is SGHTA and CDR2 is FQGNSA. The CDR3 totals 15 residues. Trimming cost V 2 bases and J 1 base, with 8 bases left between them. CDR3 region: CASSLQGQNTGELFF. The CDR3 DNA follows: TGTGCCAGCAGCTTACAGGGACAGAACACCGGGGAGCTGTTTTTT.

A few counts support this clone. CDR3: CAWSVGWPGANQPQHF. In DNA form, the CDR3 reads TGTGCCTGGAGTGTAGGTTGGCCAGGGGCTAATCAGCCCCAGCATTTT. The chain joins TRBV30 to TRBJ1-5, with D possibly being TRBD1 (6 bases). V lost 0 bases, J lost 4 bases, and 16 bases lay in between. The CDR3 extends over 16 amino acids. Germline V gene sequence: CDR1 GTSNPN, CDR2 SVGIG (reference sequence).

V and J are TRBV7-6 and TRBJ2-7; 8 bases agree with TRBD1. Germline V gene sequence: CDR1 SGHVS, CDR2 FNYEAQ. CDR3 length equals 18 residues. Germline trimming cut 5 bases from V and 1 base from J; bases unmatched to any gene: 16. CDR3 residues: CASSRLGTGSFSSYEQYF. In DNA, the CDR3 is TGTGCCAGCAGCCGTTTGGGGACAGGATCCTTTTCTTCCTACGAGCAGTACTTC.

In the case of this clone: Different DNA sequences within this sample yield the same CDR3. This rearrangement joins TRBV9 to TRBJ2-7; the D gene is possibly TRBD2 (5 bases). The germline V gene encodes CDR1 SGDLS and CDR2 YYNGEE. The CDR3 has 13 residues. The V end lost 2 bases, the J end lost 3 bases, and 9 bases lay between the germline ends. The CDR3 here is CASSVGLLYEQYF. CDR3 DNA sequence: TGTGCCAGCAGCGTCGGACTTCTCTACGAGCAGTACTTC.

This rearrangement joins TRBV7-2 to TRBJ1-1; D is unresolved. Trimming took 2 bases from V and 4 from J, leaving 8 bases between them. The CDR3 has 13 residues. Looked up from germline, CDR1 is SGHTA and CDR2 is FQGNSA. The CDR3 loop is CASSLLRGTEAFF. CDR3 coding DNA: TGTGCCAGCAGCTTACTCCGGGGCACTGAAGCTTTCTTT.

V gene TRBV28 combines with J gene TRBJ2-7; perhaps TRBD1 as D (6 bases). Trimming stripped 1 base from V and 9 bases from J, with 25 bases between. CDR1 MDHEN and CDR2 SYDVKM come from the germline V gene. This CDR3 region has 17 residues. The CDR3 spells CASSLSTGQIKLRVQYF. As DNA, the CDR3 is TGTGCCAGCAGTTTATCTACCGGACAGATAAAACTACGAGTGCAGTACTTC.

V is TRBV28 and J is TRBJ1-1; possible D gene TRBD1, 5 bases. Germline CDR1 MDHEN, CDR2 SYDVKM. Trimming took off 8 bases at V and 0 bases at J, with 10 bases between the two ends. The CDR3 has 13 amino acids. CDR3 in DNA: TGTGCCAGCCTGGACACGATGAACACTGAAGCTTTCTTT. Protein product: CASLDTMNTEAFF.

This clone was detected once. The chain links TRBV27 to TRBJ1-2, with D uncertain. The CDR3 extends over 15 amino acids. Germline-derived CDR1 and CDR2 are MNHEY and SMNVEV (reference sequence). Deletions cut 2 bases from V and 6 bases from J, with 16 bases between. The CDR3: CASSLSSAQRNGYTF. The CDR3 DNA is TGTGCCAGCAGTTTAAGTTCGGCTCAGAGGAATGGCTACACCTTC.

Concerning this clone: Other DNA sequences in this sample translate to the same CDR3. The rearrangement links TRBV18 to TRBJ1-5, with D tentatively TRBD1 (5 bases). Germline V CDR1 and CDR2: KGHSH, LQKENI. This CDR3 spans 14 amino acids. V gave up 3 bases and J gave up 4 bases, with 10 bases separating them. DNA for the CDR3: TGTGCCAGCTCACCGGGGGGTTCGAATCAGCCCCAGCATTTT. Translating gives CASSPGGSNQPQHF. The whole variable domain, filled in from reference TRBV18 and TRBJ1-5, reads NAGVMQNPRHLVRRRGQEARLRCSPMKGHSHVYWYRQLPEEGLKFMVYLQKENIIDESGMPKERFSAEFPKEGPSILRIQQVVRGDSAAYFCASSPGGSNQPQHFGDGTRLSIL.

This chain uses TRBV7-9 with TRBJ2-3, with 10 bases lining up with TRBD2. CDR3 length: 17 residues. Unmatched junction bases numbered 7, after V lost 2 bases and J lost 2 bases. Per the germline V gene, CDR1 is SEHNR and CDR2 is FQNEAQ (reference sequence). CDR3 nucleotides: TGTGCCAGCAGCTTACGAACTAGCGGGATTACCACAGATACGCAGTATTTT. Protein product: CASSLRTSGITTDTQYF.

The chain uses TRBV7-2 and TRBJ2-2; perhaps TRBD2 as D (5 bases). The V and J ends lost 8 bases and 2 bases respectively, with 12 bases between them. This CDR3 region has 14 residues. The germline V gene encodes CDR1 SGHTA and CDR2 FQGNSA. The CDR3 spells CASLSGANTGELFF. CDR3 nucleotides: TGTGCCAGCCTGAGCGGAGCCAACACCGGGGAGCTGTTTTTT.

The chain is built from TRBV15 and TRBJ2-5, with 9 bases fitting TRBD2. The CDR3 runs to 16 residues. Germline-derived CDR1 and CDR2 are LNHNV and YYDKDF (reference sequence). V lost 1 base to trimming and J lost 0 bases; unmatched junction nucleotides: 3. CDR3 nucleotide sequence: TGTGCCACCAGCAGAGTGCGGGAGGGCCACCAAGAGACCCAGTACTTC. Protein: CATSRVREGHQETQYF.